The 12 T cell receptor beta chains presented below share a single source sample, sequenced in a study of blood T cell repertoires in COVID-19. Profiled with immunoSEQ multiplex PCR; TCRdb holds only in-frame clones, not every one. The table includes hundreds of thousands of clones, approximately 80% detected once. Material for sequencing was peripheral blood. Source of these receptors: a man at least 80 years old with acute or convalescent COVID-19.

The V and J genes are TRBV3-1 (or the pseudogene TRBV3-2) and TRBJ2-1; D not certain. Trimming stripped 10 bases from V and 7 bases from J, with 14 bases between. The germline V gene has CDR1 LGHDT and CDR2 YNNKEL (reference sequence). This CDR3 contains 12 residues. The CDR3 nucleotides are TGTGCCACACGAGACTTCTCAAATGAGCAGTTCTTC. This gives the protein CATRDFSNEQFF.

The V gene is TRBV2, the J gene TRBJ1-2, with D perhaps matching TRBD1 (6 bases). Trimming took 5 bases from V and 4 from J, leaving 11 bases between them. Germline V gene data show CDR1 as SNHLY and CDR2 as FYNNEI. This CDR3 region has 13 residues. This CDR3 is CASSIQGAYGYTF. The CDR3 DNA reads as TGTGCCAGCAGTATACAGGGCGCCTATGGCTACACCTTC.

The gene calls are TRBV20-1 and TRBJ2-2; the match to TRBD2 covers 7 bases. CDR1 and CDR2 from the germline V gene are DFQATT and SNEGSKA (reference sequence). V was pared by 3 bases and J by 3 bases, with 4 bases of the junction left unmatched. The CDR3 totals 14 residues. The CDR3 is CSASSGRYTGELFF. CDR3 bases: TGCAGTGCTAGTTCCGGGAGGTACACCGGGGAGCTGTTTTTT.

The rearrangement links TRBV18 to TRBJ1-5; D uncertain. Germline lookup yields CDR1 KGHSH and CDR2 LQKENI. V dropped 1 base and J dropped 1 base, with 11 bases sitting between them. The CDR3 runs to 16 residues. CDR3: CASSPLRTGSNQPQHF. The DNA of the CDR3 is TGTGCCAGCTCACCACTTCGGACGGGGAGCAATCAGCCCCAGCATTTT.

This chain uses TRBV28 with TRBJ1-6; TRBD1 agrees at 10 bases. CDR1 is MDHEN and CDR2 is SYDVKM in the germline V gene. V was clipped by 3 bases and J by 0 bases; unmatched bases: 11. This CDR3 has 20 residues. In nucleotides, the CDR3 is TGTGCCAGCAGTTTGGTATGGTCGGGACAGGGGAGCTCCTATAATTCACCCCTCCACTTT. Residues: CASSLVWSGQGSSYNSPLHF.

This chain connects TRBV7-6 to TRBJ1-4; D is ambiguous. This CDR3 comprises 17 residues. The V end was cut by 1 base, the J end by 2 bases, with 14 bases between. CDR1 is SGHVS and CDR2 is FNYEAQ in the germline V gene. Here the CDR3 DNA reads TGTGCCAGCAGCTTAGAGTCGTACTACTCCACTAATGAAAAACTGTTTTTT. The encoded protein is CASSLESYYSTNEKLFF.

The chain uses TRBV18 and TRBJ2-4, with D perhaps matching TRBD2 (5 bases). Germline loops: CDR1 KGHSH, CDR2 LQKENI. The CDR3 extends over 15 amino acids. V gave up 3 bases and J gave up 1 base, with 10 bases separating them. For the CDR3, the DNA is TGTGCCAGCTCACCCCGTGGGGAGGCCAAAAACATTCAGTACTTC. As protein: CASSPRGEAKNIQYF.

The chain recombines TRBV5-6 with TRBJ1-2, with TRBD1 identical over 8 bases. The junction had 8 bases not matched to a gene; V was cut back by 4 bases and J by 3 bases. The CDR3 runs 15 residues. Germline loops: CDR1 SGHDT, CDR2 YYEEEE. In DNA, the CDR3 is TGTGCCAGCAGCGGACAGGGAATTGGGGACTATGGCTACACCTTC. Protein: CASSGQGIGDYGYTF.

The CDR3 nucleotides read TGTGCCAGCATAACTCAAACCATGCAAGAGACCCAGTACTTC. The encoded protein is CASITQTMQETQYF. V usage is TRBV2 and J usage is TRBJ2-5; no clear D. CDR3 length: 14 residues. Germline CDR1 and CDR2: SNHLY and FYNNEI. Trimming shortened V by 7 bases and J by 2 bases, and 14 bases separated the two germline ends.

This clone has more than one count but fewer than ten. V gene TRBV4-1 combines with J gene TRBJ2-7, with TRBD1 identical over 7 bases. Trimming at V came to 2 bases and at J to 3 bases, leaving 13 bases not matched to a gene. Germline CDR1 reads MGHRA; CDR2 reads YSYEKL. The CDR3 has 17 amino acids. The CDR3 DNA sequence: TGCGCCAGCAGCCAACCATTTCCCCGGGACAGACACTACGAGCAGTACTTC. Its translation: CASSQPFPRDRHYEQYF.

The rearrangement links TRBV3-1 (or the pseudogene TRBV3-2) to TRBJ1-1; 9 positions agree with TRBD1. There are 16 residues in the CDR3. Germline lookup yields CDR1 LGHDT and CDR2 YNNKEL (reference sequence). V was clipped by 3 bases and J by 5 bases; unmatched bases: 10. CDR3 sequence reads: CASSHYGTGRFTEAFF. The CDR3 DNA follows: TGTGCCAGCAGCCATTATGGGACAGGGAGGTTTACTGAAGCTTTCTTT.

This rearrangement joins TRBV27 to TRBJ1-3; 7 bases are shared with TRBD1. Germline assignment: CDR1 MNHEY and CDR2 SMNVEV (reference sequence). The CDR3 runs to 14 residues. The V segment lost 5 bases and the J segment 4 bases; nucleotides outside the gene matches: 5. The CDR3 region has the DNA TGTGCCAGCAGTCAACAGGGGCCAGGAAACACCATATATTTT. Translation: CASSQQGPGNTIYF.